This TCR beta chain was captured by sequencing in a study of cytomegalovirus exposure and HLA in healthy donors. Study results and limitations: Listed as cytomegalovirus-associated were approximately 160 TCR beta chains. For most subjects, TCR beta sequences were reported to predict HLA-A and HLA-B alleles with accuracy.

The germline V gene has CDR1 SGHAT and CDR2 FQNNGV. This CDR3 has 16 amino acids. V lost 0 bases and J 4 bases, leaving 16 bases between the germline ends. PCR amplification relied on 60 Vbeta primers (plus 13 Jbeta primers). Clones were sequenced by immunoSEQ multiplex PCR, and TCRdb holds only the in-frame ones, with some missing. This table has 150,000 to 200,000 clones, around 87% appearing once. As for this clone: Antigen unknown.

The chain recombines TRBV11-2 with TRBJ2-7, with D hard to call. The clonotype was recovered from a woman in her late teens or twenties in good health and CMV-seronegative. Source material: PBMCs. CDR3 sequence: CASSLDRTSPFYEQYF. The CDR3 DNA sequence: TGTGCCAGCAGCTTAGATCGAACAAGTCCATTTTACGAGCAGTACTTC. The full variable domain, with the rest looked up from reference TRBV11-2 and TRBJ2-7, is EAGVAQSPRYKIIEKRQSVAFWCNPISGHATLYWYQQILGQGPKLLIQFQNNGVVDDSQLPKDRFSAERLKGVDSTLKIQPAKLEDSAVYLCASSLDRTSPFYEQYFGPGTRLTVT.